Sequencing of this TCR beta chain was carried out in a study of cytomegalovirus exposure and HLA in healthy donors. Here immunoSEQ multiplex PCR was the method, and the copy in TCRdb shows in-frame clones only, minus some. The sample has 250,000 to 350,000 clones, around 87% seen once. Germline trimming cut 4 bases from V and 7 bases from J; bases unmatched to any gene: 1. The CDR3 is made up of 14 amino acids. Germline V gene sequence: CDR1 SEHNR, CDR2 FQNEAQ (reference sequence). This clone was counted between two and nine times. The sequencing sample was made of PBMCs. The source of this sequence is a woman younger than 35 in good health and CMV-seronegative. V usage is TRBV7-9 and J usage is TRBJ1-6, with 10 bases lining up with TRBD1. The chain's CDR3 is CASSSGQGNSPLHF. Here the CDR3 DNA reads TGTGCCAGCAGCTCGGGACAGGGGAATTCACCCCTCCACTTT.